A single sample is the source of the 8 T cell receptor beta chains below, sequenced in a study of T-cell reconstitution after alpha-beta-depleted transplantation in children. This sample's TCRbeta library carried unique molecular identifier barcodes. TCRdb fed the PCR reads into MiXCR, producing one record per CDR3 protein. The sample lists around 400,000 distinct CDR3 sequences, just over 20% seen once, with 3.8% in the top ten. The specimen comprised PBMCs from the stem cell graft donor, sampled from the stem cell graft. The receptors stem from a human donor who donated a stem cell graft to a child with acute myeloid leukemia.

For this clonotype: This is likely a read error, given that the CDR3 carries no conserved phenylalanine or tryptophan at its end. The chain recombines TRBV28 with TRBJ2-2; D is unresolved. Trimming removed 6 bases at V and 2 bases at J, with 13 bases between. CDR1 is MDHEN and CDR2 is SYDVKM in the germline V gene. The CDR3 is 15 residues long. The CDR3: CASRPFAANTGELFL. In DNA, the CDR3 is TGTGCCAGCAGGCCCTTCGCGGCAAACACCGGGGAGCTGTTTCTT.

This clonotype was seen at least ten times. For the CDR3, the DNA is TGTGCCAGCAGTTTGTCACAGGGAGTCGGAAACACCATATATTTT. Translation: CASSLSQGVGNTIYF. This chain connects TRBV28 to TRBJ1-3, with D maybe TRBD1 (6 bases). CDR3 size: 15 residues. Trimming stripped 3 bases from V and 4 bases from J, with 13 bases between. CDR1 is MDHEN and CDR2 is SYDVKM in the germline V gene.

This clonotype was detected ten times or more. The chain employs TRBV2 and TRBJ2-5, with D perhaps matching TRBD1 or TRBD2 (6 bases each). The length of the CDR3 is 12 residues. Trimming removed 8 bases from V and 5 bases from J, with 12 bases in between. Germline V lookup: CDR1 SNHLY, CDR2 FYNNEI. The CDR3 region is CASFKGGETQYF. The CDR3 nucleotides read TGTGCCAGCTTTAAGGGGGGTGAGACCCAGTACTTC.

The CDR3 nucleotides are TGTGCCAGCAGCTCTATGGACAGGGGGCTAAATACGCAGTATTTT. It yields the protein CASSSMDRGLNTQYF. The rearrangement links TRBV11-2 to TRBJ2-3; 11 bases agree with TRBD1. Germline CDR1 reads SGHAT; CDR2 reads FQNNGV. There are 15 residues in the CDR3. The V and J ends lost 4 bases and 7 bases, in that order; junction bases with no gene match: 7.

This clonotype was recorded a few times. The J gene is TRBJ2-1, the V gene TRBV5-1; the match to TRBD2 covers 11 bases. The CDR3 spans 15 residues. The V gene's germline CDR1 is SGHRS and CDR2 YFSETQ. V was clipped by 2 bases and J by 6 bases; unmatched bases: 4. DNA of the CDR3: TGCGCCAGCAGCTTCACTAGCGGGAGCGTCAATGAGCAGTTCTTC. Amino acids: CASSFTSGSVNEQFF.

At least ten counts were recorded for this clonotype. The rearrangement joins TRBV12-3 or TRBV12-4 to TRBJ2-1; D is unclear. V lost 5 bases and J 6 bases, leaving 11 bases between the germline ends. The CDR3 sequence is 13 residues long. CDR3 bases: TGTGCCAGCAGTGTTGTATCCCTCAATGAGCAGTTCTTC. Protein product: CASSVVSLNEQFF.

This clonotype showed up just a few times. The rearrangement joins TRBV20-1 to TRBJ2-7; D is possibly TRBD2 (6 bases). Looked up from germline, CDR1 is DFQATT and CDR2 is SNEGSKA (reference sequence). CDR3 length: 13 amino acids. CDR3 DNA: TGCAGCCTCGGGACTTTCAGCTCCTACGAGCAGTACTTC. The encoded protein is CSLGTFSSYEQYF.

The table lists this clonotype with a few counts. The chain links TRBV28 to TRBJ2-1; the D gene could be TRBD1 or TRBD2 (5 bases each). This CDR3 contains 14 residues. Germline loops: CDR1 MDHEN, CDR2 SYDVKM. V was trimmed by 8 bases and J by 1 base, leaving 12 bases between them. In DNA form, the CDR3 reads TGTGCCAGCCTGGGGGTGGGATCCTACAATGAGCAGTTCTTC. This codes for CASLGVGSYNEQFF.